This T cell receptor (beta chain) emerged from a study of human T cells and chemical hapten exposure. Study-wide results and caveats: DPC sensitization left the count of TCRs above 1 in 1000 unchanged.

This CDR3 is built from 16 residues. V was pared by 4 bases and J by 4 bases, with 17 bases between. CDR1 is MGHRA, CDR2 YSYEKL, per germline. TCRdb analysed the RACE reads with MiXCR anew, one entry per CDR3 protein. The data show some 98,000 distinct CDR3 sequences, with 10% to 13% seen just once and approximately 3.3% held by the top ten. At least ten counts were recorded for this clonotype. Its antigen is not known. Time point reported: pre-sensitization, week 0. Treatment indicated: therapeutic diphenylcyclopropenone sensitization with weekly scalp DPC. The TCR sequence derives from a woman between 55 and 75 years old with alopecia areata. Some clones in this sample may be carry-over from other donors' samples. The source material was whole blood, sampled in connection with sensitization to the hapten diphenylcyclopropenone (DPC). V gene TRBV4-1 combines with J gene TRBJ1-3; D unresolved. The CDR3 nucleotides read TGCGCCAGCAGCCGATCCAGCCGGGAGCGGGGAAACACCATATATTTT. Its protein is CASSRSSRERGNTIYF.